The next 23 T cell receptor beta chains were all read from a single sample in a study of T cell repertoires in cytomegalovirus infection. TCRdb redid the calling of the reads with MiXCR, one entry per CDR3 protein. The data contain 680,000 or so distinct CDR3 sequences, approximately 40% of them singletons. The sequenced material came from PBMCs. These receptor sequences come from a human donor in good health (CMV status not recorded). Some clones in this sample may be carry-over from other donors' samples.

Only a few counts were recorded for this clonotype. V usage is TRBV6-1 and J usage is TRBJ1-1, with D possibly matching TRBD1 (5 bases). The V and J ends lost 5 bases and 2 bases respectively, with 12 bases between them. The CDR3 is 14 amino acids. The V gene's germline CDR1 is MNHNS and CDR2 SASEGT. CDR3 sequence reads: CASSTTGENTEAFF. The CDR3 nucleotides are TGTGCCAGCAGTACAACAGGAGAAAACACTGAAGCTTTCTTT.

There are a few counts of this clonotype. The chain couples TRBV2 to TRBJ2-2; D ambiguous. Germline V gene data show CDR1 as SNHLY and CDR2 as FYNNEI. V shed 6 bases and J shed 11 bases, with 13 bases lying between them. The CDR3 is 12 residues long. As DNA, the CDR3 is TGTGCCAGCAGAATCACAACTCTTGAGCTGTTTTTT. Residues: CASRITTLELFF.

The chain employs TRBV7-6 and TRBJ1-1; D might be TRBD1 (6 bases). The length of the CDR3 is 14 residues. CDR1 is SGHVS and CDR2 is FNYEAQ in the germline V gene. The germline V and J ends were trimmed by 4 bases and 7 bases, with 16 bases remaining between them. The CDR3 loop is CASSSGGGSGEAFF. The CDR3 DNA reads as TGTGCCAGCAGCTCCGGAGGGGGATCGGGTGAAGCTTTCTTT.

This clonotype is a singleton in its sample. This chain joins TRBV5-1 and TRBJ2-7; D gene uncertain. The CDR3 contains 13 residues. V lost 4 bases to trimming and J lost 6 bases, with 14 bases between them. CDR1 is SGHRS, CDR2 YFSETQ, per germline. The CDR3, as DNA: TGCGCCAGCAGCACGAAGATATTAGGCGAGCAGTACTTC. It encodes CASSTKILGEQYF.

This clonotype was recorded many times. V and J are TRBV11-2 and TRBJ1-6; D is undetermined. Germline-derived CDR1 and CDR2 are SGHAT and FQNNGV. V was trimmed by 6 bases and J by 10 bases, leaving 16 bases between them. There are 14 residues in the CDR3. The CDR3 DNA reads TGTGCCAGCAGTTTTGACGGAGGAGTGTCACCCCTCCACTTT. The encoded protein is CASSFDGGVSPLHF.

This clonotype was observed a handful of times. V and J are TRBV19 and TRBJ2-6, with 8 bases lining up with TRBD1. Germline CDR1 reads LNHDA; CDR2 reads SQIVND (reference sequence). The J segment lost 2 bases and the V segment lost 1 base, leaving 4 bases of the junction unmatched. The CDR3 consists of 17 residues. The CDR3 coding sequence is TGTGCCAGTAGTATAGGGACAGGGAGAACTGGGGCCAACGTCCTGACTTTC. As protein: CASSIGTGRTGANVLTF.

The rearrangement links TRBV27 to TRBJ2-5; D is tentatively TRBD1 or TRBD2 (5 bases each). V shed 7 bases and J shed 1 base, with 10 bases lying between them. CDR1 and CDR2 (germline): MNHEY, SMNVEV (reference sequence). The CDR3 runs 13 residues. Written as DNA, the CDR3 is TGTGCCAGCAAAACGGGGCCCCAAGAGACCCAGTACTTC. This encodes CASKTGPQETQYF.

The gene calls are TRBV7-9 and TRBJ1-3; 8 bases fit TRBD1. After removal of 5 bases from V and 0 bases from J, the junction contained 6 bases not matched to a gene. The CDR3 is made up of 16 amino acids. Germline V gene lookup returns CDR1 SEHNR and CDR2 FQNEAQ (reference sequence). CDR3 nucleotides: TGTGCCAGCAGCACGCCGGGACAGGCCTCTGGAAACACCATATATTTT. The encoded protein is CASSTPGQASGNTIYF. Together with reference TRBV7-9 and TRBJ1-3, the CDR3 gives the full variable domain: DTGVSQNPRHKITKRGQNVTFRCDPISEHNRLYWYRQTLGQGPEFLTYFQNEAQLEKSRLLSDRFSAERPKGSFSTLEIQRTEQGDSAMYLCASSTPGQASGNTIYFGEGSWLTVV.

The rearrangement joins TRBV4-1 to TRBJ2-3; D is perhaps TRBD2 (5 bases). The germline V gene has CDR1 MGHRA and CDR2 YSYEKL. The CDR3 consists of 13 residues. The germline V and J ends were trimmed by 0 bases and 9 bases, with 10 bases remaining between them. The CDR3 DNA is TGCGCCAGCAGCCAAGACGGGGTTTGGACGCAGTATTTT. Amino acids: CASSQDGVWTQYF.

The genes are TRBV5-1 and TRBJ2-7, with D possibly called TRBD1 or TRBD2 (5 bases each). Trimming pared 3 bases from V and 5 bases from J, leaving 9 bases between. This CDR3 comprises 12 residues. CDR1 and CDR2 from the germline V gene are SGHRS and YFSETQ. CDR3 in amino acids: CASSWGPDEQYF. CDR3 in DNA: TGCGCCAGCAGCTGGGGACCCGACGAGCAGTACTTC.

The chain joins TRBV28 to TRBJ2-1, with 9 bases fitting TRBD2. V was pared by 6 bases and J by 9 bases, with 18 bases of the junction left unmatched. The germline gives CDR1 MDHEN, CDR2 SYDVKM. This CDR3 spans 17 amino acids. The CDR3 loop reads CASRPPSGGGARGEQFF. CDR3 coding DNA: TGTGCCAGCAGACCGCCTAGTGGCGGGGGGGCCCGGGGTGAGCAGTTCTTC.

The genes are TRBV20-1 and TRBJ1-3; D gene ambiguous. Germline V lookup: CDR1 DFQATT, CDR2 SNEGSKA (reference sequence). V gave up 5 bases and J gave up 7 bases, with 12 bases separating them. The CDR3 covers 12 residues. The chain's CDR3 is CSAGPNPNTIYF. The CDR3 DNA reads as TGCAGTGCTGGTCCTAACCCGAACACCATATATTTT.

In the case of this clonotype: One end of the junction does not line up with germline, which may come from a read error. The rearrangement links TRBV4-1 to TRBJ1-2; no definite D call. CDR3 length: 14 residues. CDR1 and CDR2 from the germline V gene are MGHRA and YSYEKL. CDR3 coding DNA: TGCGCCAGCATCCAAGATGACGGGAATGTGGGCTACACGTTC. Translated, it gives CASIQDDGNVGYTF.

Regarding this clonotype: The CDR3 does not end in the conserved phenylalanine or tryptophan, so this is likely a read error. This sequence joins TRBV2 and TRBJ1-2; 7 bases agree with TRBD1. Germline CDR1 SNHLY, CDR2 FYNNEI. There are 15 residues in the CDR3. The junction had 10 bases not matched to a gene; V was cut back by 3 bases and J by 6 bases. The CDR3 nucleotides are TGTGCCAGCAGTGACATGGACAGGTTCATTGATGGCTACACCTTA. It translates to CASSDMDRFIDGYTL.

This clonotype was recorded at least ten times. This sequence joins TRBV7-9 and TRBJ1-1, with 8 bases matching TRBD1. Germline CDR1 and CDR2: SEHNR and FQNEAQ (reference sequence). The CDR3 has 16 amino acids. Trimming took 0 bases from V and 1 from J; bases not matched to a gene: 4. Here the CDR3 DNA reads TGTGCCAGCAGCTTAGCTAGGACAGGGCCGAACACTGAAGCTTTCTTT. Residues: CASSLARTGPNTEAFF.

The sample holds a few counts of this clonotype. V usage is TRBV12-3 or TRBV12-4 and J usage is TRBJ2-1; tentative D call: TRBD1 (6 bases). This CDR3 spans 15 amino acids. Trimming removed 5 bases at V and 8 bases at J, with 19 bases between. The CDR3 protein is CASSAARGHRDEQFF. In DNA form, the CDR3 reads TGTGCCAGCAGTGCCGCCAGGGGACACCGCGATGAGCAGTTCTTC.

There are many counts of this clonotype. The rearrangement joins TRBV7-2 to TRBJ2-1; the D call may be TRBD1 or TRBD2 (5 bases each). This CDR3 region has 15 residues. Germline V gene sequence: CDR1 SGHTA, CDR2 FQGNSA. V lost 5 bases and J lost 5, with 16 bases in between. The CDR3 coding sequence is TGTGCCAGCAGCACCGGGACGGGATTAAACAATGAGCAGTTCTTC. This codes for CASSTGTGLNNEQFF.

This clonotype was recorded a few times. The CDR3 nucleotides are TGTGCCCTCAATAACGGAGGGGCGGGAGGCTACACCTTC. Translating it yields CALNNGGAGGYTF. V gene TRBV12-3 or TRBV12-4 combines with J gene TRBJ1-2, with a possible D match to TRBD1 (5 bases). The CDR3 runs to 13 residues. V lost 11 bases and J 8 bases, leaving 21 bases between the germline ends.

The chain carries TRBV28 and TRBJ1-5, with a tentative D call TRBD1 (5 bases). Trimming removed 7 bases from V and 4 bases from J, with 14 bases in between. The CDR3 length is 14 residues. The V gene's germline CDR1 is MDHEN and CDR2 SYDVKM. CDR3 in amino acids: CASTSLGVNQPQHF. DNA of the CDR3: TGTGCCAGCACCTCCCTGGGGGTAAATCAGCCCCAGCATTTT.

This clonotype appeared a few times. The CDR3 spells CASSTSPDTHQPQHF. Here the CDR3 DNA reads TGTGCCAGCAGTACTAGCCCGGACACCCATCAGCCCCAGCATTTT. The rearrangement links TRBV2 to TRBJ1-5, with TRBD1 as a possible D gene (5 bases). V was trimmed by 5 bases and J by 5 bases, leaving 16 bases between them. CDR1 is SNHLY, CDR2 FYNNEI, per germline. CDR3 size: 15 residues. Supplemented by reference TRBV2 and TRBJ1-5, the full variable domain reads EPEVTQTPSHQVTQMGQEVILRCVPISNHLYFYWYRQILGQKVEFLVSFYNNEISEKSEIFDDQFSVERPDGSNFTLKIRSTKLEDSAMYFCASSTSPDTHQPQHFGDGTRLSIL.

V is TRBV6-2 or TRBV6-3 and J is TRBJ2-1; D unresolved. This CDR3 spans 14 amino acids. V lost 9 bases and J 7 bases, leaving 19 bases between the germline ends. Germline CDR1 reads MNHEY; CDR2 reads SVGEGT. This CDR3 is CASLTGPWGNEQFF. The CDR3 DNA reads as TGTGCCAGTTTGACCGGCCCGTGGGGAAATGAGCAGTTCTTC.

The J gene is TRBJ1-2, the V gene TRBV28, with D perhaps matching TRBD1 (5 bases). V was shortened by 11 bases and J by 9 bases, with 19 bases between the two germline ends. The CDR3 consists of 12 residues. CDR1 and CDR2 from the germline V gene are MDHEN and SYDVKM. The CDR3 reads CACQAGGRCYTF. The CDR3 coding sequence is TGTGCCTGCCAGGCGGGGGGTCGATGCTACACCTTC.

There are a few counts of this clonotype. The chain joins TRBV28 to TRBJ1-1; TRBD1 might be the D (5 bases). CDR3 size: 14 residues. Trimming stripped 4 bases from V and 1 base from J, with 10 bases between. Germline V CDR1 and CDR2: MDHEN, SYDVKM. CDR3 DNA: TGTGCCAGCAGTTGGCGGAGGGGGAACACTGAAGCTTTCTTT. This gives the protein CASSWRRGNTEAFF.